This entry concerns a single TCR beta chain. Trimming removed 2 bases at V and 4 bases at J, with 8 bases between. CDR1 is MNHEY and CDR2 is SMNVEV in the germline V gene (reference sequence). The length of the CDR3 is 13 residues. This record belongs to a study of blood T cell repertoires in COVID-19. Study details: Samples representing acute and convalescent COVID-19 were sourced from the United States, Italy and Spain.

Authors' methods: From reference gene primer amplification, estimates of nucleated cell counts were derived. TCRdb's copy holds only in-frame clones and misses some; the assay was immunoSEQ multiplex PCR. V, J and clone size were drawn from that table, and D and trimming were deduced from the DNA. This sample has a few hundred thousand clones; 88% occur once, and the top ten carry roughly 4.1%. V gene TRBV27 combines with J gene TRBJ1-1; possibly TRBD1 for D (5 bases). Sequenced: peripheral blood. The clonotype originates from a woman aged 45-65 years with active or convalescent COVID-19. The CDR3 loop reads CASSLGAPTEAFF. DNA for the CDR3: TGTGCCAGCAGTTTAGGGGCACCCACTGAAGCTTTCTTT.